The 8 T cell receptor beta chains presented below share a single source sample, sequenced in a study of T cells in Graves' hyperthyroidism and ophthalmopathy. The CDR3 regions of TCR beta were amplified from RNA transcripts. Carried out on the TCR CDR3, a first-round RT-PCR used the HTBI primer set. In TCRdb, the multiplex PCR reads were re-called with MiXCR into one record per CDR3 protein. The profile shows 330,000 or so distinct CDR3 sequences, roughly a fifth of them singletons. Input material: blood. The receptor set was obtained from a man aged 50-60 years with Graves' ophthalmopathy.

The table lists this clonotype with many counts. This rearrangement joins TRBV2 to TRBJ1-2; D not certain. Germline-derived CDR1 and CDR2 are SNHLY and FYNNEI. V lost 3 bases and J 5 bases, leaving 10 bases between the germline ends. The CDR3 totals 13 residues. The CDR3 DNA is TGTGCCAGCAGTGAGGTCCGTGGGTATGGCTACACCTTC. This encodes CASSEVRGYGYTF.

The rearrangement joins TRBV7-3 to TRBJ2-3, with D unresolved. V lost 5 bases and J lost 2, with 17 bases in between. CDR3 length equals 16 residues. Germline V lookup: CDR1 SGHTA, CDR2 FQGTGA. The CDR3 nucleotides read TGTGCCAGCAGCCCTGGGCTTGGCAGGTTCACAGATACGCAGTATTTT. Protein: CASSPGLGRFTDTQYF.

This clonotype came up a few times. The CDR3 region has the DNA TGCAGTGCGAATTCGGGGGGCATCTCCTACGAGCAGTACTTC. This sequence encodes CSANSGGISYEQYF. V gene TRBV20-1 combines with J gene TRBJ2-7; tentatively, D is TRBD2 (7 bases). The CDR3 runs to 14 residues. Germline CDR1 is DFQATT and CDR2 is SNEGSKA (reference sequence). V was clipped by 6 bases and J by 0 bases, with 15 bases between them.

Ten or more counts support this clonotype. The CDR3 spells CASSQGIIGVQPQHF. The CDR3 DNA follows: TGTGCCAGCAGCCAAGGAATCATCGGGGTGCAGCCCCAGCATTTT. V is TRBV3-1 and J is TRBJ1-5; no reliable D call. The CDR3 covers 15 residues. In germline, CDR1 is LGHDT, CDR2 YNNKEL (reference sequence). V lost 1 base, J lost 7 bases, and 14 bases lay in between.

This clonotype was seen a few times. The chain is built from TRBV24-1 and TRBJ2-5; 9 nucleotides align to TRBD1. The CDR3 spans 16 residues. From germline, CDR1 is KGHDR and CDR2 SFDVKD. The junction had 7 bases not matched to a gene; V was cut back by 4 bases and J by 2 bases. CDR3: CATSEPLGQGQETQYF. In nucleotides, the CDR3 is TGTGCCACCAGTGAGCCTCTGGGACAGGGACAAGAGACCCAGTACTTC.

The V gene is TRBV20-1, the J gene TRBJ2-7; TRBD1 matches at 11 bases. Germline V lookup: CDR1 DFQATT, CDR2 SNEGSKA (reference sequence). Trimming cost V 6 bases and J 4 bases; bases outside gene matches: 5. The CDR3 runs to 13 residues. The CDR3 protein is CSARTGGEYEQYF. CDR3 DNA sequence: TGCAGTGCAAGGACAGGGGGCGAATACGAGCAGTACTTC.

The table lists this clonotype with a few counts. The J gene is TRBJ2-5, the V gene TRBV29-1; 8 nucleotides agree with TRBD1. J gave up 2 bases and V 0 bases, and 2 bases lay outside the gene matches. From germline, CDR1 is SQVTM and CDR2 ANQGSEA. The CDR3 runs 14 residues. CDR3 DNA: TGCAGCGTTGAAGATGGGACAGGTCAAGAGACCCAGTACTTC. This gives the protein CSVEDGTGQETQYF.

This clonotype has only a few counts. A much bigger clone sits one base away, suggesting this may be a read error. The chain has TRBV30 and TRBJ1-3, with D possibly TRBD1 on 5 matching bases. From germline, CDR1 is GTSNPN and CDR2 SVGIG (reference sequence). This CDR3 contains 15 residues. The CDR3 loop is CAWSVTGALGSTIYF. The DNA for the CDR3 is TGTGCCTGGAGTGTAACCGGGGCGTTGGGAAGCACCATATATTTT. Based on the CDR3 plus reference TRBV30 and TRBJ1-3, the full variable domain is SQTIHQWPATLVQPVGSPLSLECTVEGTSNPNLYWYRQAAGRGLQLLFYSVGIGQISSEVPQNLSASRPQDRQFILSSKKLLLSDSGFYLCAWSVTGALGSTIYFGEGSWLTVV.